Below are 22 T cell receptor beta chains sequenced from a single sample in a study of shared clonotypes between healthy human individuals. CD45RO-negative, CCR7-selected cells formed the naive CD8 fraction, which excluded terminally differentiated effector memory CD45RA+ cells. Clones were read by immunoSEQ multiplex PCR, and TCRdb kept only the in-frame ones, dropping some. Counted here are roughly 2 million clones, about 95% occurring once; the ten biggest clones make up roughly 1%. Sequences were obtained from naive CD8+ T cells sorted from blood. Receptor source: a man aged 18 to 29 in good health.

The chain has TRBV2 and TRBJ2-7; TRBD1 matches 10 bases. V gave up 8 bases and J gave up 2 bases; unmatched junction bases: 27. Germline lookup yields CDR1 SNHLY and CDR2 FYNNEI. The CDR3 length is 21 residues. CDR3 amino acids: CASLLLTPGTGERITPYEQYF. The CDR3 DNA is TGTGCCAGCCTCTTACTAACTCCCGGGACAGGGGAAAGGATTACTCCCTACGAGCAGTACTTC. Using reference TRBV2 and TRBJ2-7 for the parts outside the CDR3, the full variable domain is EPEVTQTPSHQVTQMGQEVILRCVPISNHLYFYWYRQILGQKVEFLVSFYNNEISEKSEIFDDQFSVERPDGSNFTLKIRSTKLEDSAMYFCASLLLTPGTGERITPYEQYFGPGTRLTVT.

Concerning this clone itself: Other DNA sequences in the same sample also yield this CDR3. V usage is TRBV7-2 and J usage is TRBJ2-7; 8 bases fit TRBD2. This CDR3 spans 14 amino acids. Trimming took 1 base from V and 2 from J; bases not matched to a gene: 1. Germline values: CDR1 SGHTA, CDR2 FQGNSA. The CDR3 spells CASSLEGLAYEQYF. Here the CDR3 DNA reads TGTGCCAGCAGCTTAGAGGGACTAGCCTACGAGCAGTACTTC.

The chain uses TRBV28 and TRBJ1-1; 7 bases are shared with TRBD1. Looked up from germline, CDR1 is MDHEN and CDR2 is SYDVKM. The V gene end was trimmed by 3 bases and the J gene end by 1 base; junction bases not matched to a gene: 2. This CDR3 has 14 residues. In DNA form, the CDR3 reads TGTGCCAGCAGTTTCGACAGGGAGAACACTGAAGCTTTCTTT. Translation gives CASSFDRENTEAFF.

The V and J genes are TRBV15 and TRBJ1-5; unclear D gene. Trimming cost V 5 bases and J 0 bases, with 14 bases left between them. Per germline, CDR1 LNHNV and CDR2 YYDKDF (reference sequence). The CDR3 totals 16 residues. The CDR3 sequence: CATSLKKTYSNQPQHF. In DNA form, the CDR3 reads TGTGCCACCAGCTTGAAGAAGACCTATAGCAATCAGCCCCAGCATTTT. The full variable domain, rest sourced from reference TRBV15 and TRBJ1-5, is DAMVIQNPRYQVTQFGKPVTLSCSQTLNHNVMYWYQQKSSQAPKLLFHYYDKDFNNEADTPDNFQSRRPNTSFCFLDIRSPGLGDTAMYLCATSLKKTYSNQPQHFGDGTRLSIL.

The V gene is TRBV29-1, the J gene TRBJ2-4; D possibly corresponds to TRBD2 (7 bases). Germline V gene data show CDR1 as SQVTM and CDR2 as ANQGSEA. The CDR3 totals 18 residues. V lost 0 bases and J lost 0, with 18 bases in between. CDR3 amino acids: CSVEDLGEGQLAKNIQYF. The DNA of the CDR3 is TGCAGCGTTGAAGATCTGGGGGAGGGACAACTAGCCAAAAACATTCAGTACTTC.

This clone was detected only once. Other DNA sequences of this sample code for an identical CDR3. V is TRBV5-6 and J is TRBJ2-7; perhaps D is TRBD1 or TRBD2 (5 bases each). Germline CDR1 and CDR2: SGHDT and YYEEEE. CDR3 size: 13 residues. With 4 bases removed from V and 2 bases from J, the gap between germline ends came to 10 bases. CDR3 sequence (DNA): TGTGCCAGCAGCCCGGGGCTAACCTACGAGCAGTACTTC. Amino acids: CASSPGLTYEQYF.

This CDR3 is CASSFYLQERDTEAFF. The CDR3 DNA reads as TGTGCCAGCAGCTTCTATCTACAGGAGAGGGACACTGAAGCTTTCTTT. The rearrangement joins TRBV7-8 to TRBJ1-1, with D possibly TRBD1 on 5 matching bases. V lost 3 bases and J 3 bases, leaving 17 bases between the germline ends. The CDR3 length is 16 residues. Germline CDR1 is SGHVS and CDR2 is FQNEAQ.

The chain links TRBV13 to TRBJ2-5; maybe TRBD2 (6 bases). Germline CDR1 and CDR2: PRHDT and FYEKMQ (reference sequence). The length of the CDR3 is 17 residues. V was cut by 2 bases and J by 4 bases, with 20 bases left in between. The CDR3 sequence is CASSLRRDQGVVETQYF. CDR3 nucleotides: TGTGCCAGCAGCTTAAGGCGGGATCAGGGTGTGGTAGAGACCCAGTACTTC.

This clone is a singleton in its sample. The CDR3, as DNA: TGTGCCAGCAGGGGGACAGGGATATCACCCCTCCACTTT. Its protein product is CASRGTGISPLHF. The rearrangement joins TRBV6-5 to TRBJ1-6; TRBD1 agrees at 9 bases. This CDR3 contains 13 residues. V lost 6 bases to trimming and J lost 10 bases; unmatched junction nucleotides: 4. The germline V gene encodes CDR1 MNHEY and CDR2 SVGAGI.

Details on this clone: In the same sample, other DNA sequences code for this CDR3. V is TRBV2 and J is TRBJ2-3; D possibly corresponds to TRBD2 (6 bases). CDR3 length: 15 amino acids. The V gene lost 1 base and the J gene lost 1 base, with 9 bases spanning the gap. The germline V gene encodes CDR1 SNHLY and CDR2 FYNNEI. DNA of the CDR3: TGTGCCAGCAGTGAAGGTTTAGCGGGCACAGATACGCAGTATTTT. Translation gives CASSEGLAGTDTQYF.

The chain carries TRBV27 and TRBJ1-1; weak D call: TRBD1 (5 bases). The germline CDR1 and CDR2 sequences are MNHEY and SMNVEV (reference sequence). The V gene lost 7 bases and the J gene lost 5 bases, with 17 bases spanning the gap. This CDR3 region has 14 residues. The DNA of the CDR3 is TGTGCCAGCAATGGACTGCGGGGCAGGACTGAAGCTTTCTTT. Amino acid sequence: CASNGLRGRTEAFF.

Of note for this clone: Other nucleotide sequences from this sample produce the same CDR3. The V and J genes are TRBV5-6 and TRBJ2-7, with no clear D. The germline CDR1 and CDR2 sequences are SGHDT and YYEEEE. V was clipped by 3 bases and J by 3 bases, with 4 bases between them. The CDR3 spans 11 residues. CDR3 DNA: TGTGCCAGCAGCTACGGCTACGAGCAGTACTTC. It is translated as CASSYGYEQYF.

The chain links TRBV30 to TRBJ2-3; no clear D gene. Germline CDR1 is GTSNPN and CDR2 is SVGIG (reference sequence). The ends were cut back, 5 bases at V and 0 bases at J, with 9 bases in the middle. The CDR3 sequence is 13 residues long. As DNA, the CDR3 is TGTGCCTGGGATGCTACTAGCACAGATACGCAGTATTTT. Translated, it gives CAWDATSTDTQYF.

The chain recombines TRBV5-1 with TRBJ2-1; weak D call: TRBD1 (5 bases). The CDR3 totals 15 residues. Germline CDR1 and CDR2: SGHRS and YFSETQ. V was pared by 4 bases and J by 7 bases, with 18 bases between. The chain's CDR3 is CASSPGHQLRNEQFF. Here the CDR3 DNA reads TGCGCCAGCAGCCCAGGGCACCAGCTGAGGAATGAGCAGTTCTTC.

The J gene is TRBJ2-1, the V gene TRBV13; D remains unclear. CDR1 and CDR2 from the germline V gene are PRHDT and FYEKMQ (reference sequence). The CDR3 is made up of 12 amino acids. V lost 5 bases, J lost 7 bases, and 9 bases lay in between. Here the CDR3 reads CASSPNLNEQFF. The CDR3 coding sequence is TGTGCCAGCAGCCCCAATCTGAATGAGCAGTTCTTC.

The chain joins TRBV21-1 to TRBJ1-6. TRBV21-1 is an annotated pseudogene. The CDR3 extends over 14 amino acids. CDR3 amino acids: CASSPERDNSPLHF. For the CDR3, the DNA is TGTGCCAGCAGTCCAGAAAGGGATAATTCACCCCTCCACTTT.

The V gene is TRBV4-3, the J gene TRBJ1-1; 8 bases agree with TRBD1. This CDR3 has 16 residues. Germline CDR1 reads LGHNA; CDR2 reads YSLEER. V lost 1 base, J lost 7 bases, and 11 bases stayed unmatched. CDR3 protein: CASSQGSGRGRIEAFF. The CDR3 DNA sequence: TGCGCCAGCAGCCAAGGGTCAGGCAGGGGGCGGATTGAAGCTTTCTTT.

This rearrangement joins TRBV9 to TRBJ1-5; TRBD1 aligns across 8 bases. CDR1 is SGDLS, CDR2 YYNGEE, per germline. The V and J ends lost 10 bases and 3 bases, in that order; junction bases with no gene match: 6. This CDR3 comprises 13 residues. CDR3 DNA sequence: TGTGCCGGATCGGACAGGGCCAATCAGCCCCAGCATTTT. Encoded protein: CAGSDRANQPQHF.

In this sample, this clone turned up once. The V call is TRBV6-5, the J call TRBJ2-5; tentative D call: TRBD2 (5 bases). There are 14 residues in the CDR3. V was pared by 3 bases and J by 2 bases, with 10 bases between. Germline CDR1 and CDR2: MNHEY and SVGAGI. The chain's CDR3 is CASSYRGRQETQYF. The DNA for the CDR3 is TGTGCCAGCAGTTATCGAGGGAGACAAGAGACCCAGTACTTC.

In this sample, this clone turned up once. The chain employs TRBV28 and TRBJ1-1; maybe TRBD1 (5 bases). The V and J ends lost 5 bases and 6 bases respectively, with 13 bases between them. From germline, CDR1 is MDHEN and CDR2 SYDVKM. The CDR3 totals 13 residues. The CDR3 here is CASSGDWGSEAFF. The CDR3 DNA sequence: TGTGCCAGCAGTGGGGATTGGGGGTCTGAAGCTTTCTTT. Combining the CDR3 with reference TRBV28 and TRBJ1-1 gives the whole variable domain DVKVTQSSRYLVKRTGEKVFLECVQDMDHENMFWYRQDPGLGLRLIYFSYDVKMKEKGDIPEGYSVSREKKERFSLILESASTNQTSMYLCASSGDWGSEAFFGQGTRLTVV.

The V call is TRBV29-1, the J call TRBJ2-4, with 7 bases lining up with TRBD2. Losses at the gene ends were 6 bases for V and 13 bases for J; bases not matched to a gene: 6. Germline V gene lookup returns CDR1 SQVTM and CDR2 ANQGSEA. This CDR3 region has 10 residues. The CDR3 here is CSVREGLQYF. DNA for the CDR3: TGCAGCGTCAGGGAGGGGTTGCAGTACTTC.

In DNA form, the CDR3 reads TGTGCCAGCAGCACTTCTTCCGGGACAGCTGGAAACACCATATATTTT. Translating it yields CASSTSSGTAGNTIYF. This sequence joins TRBV7-9 and TRBJ1-3; 7 nucleotides line up with TRBD1. The junction had 9 bases not matched to a gene; V was cut back by 5 bases and J by 2 bases. The length of the CDR3 is 16 residues. CDR1 and CDR2 (germline): SEHNR, FQNEAQ (reference sequence).